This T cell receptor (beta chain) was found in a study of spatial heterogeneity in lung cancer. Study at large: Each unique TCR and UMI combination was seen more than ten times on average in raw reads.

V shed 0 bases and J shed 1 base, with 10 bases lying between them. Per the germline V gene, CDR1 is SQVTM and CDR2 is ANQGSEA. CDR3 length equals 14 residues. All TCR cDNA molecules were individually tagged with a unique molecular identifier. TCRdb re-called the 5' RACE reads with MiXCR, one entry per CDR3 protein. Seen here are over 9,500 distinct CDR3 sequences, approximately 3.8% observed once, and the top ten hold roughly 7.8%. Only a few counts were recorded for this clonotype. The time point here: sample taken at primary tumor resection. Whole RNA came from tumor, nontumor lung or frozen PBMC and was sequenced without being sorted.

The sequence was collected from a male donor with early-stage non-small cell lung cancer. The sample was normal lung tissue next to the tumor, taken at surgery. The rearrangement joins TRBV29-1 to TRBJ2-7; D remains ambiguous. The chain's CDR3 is CSVEDRGRSYEQYF. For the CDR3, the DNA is TGCAGCGTTGAAGACCGAGGACGGTCCTACGAGCAGTACTTC.